This T cell receptor (beta chain) was identified during a study of CD8+CD57+ T cells in acquired aplastic anemia. The wider study: Sorted CD4+ and CD8+ cells yielded DNA averaging around 3 ug. Study-level points and caveats: Patients and controls were found to share twenty-nine CD8+ CDR3 sequences.

Trimming removed 8 bases at V and 11 bases at J, with 7 bases between. Per germline, CDR1 SNHLY and CDR2 FYNNEI. The CDR3 covers 9 residues. Of note for this clonotype: Antigen: not known.

Template material for TCR beta VDJ and CDR3 profiling consisted of genomic DNA. Via MiXCR, TCRdb re-called the reads, giving one row per CDR3 protein. Here the sample spans 250,000 to 350,000 distinct CDR3 sequences, under 60% being singletons. Sequencing involved patients with CD8+CD57+ cell expansion previously shown by flow cytometry. The chain has TRBV2 and TRBJ1-3; no definite D call. The receptor was derived from a human donor with aplastic anemia. The sample comprised sorted CD4+, CD8+, or CD8+CD57+ T cells (not recorded which) from PBMCs. The CDR3 reads CASLFSIYF. The CDR3 DNA reads as TGTGCCAGCTTATTCTCCATATATTTT.